This passage covers 18 T cell receptor beta chains from one sample sequenced in a study of blood T cell repertoires in COVID-19. The data were produced by immunoSEQ multiplex PCR, yet TCRdb's version contains in-frame clones alone and is incomplete. This sample has 60,000 to 85,000 clones, with 75% to 85% found just once. Sequenced sample: peripheral blood. These receptor sequences come from a woman in her sixties with acute or convalescent COVID-19.

V usage is TRBV28 and J usage is TRBJ2-7; no clear D. The CDR3 length is 12 residues. CDR1 is MDHEN, CDR2 SYDVKM, per germline. The germline V and J ends were trimmed by 2 bases and 5 bases, with 7 bases remaining between them. CDR3 loop: CASSLRGNEQYF. DNA for the CDR3: TGTGCCAGCAGTTTAAGAGGTAACGAGCAGTACTTC.

The chain uses TRBV5-1 and TRBJ2-7, with 8 bases fitting TRBD1. V was clipped by 0 bases and J by 3 bases; unmatched bases: 5. The V gene's germline CDR1 is SGHRS and CDR2 YFSETQ. This CDR3 is 15 amino acids long. Here the CDR3 DNA reads TGCGCCAGCAGCTTGGTGGCAGGGGGCAACTACGAGCAGTACTTC. It codes for CASSLVAGGNYEQYF.

CDR3 DNA: TGCGCCAGCAGCTTCGGTGTAGGGGGATCGGGCGGAGAGACCCAGTACTTC. It translates to CASSFGVGGSGGETQYF. The chain carries TRBV5-1 and TRBJ2-5; tentative D call: TRBD1 (6 bases). V dropped 2 bases and J dropped 4 bases, with 21 bases sitting between them. CDR1 is SGHRS, CDR2 YFSETQ, per germline. This CDR3 has 17 amino acids.

V is TRBV2 and J is TRBJ1-2; D remains ambiguous. CDR1 is SNHLY and CDR2 is FYNNEI in the germline V gene. The CDR3 loop spans 13 amino acids. The V and J ends lost 6 bases and 5 bases respectively, with 13 bases between them. The CDR3 DNA follows: TGTGCCAGCAGGGTCCAGGATCTATATGGCTACACCTTC. It is translated as CASRVQDLYGYTF. The full variable domain, its missing parts supplied by reference TRBV2 and TRBJ1-2, is EPEVTQTPSHQVTQMGQEVILRCVPISNHLYFYWYRQILGQKVEFLVSFYNNEISEKSEIFDDQFSVERPDGSNFTLKIRSTKLEDSAMYFCASRVQDLYGYTFGSGTRLTVV.

This chain uses TRBV10-3 with TRBJ2-1; D is possibly TRBD2 (6 bases). Germline V gene data show CDR1 as ENHRY and CDR2 as SYGVKD. The CDR3 is made up of 16 amino acids. V lost 0 bases and J lost 3, with 12 bases in between. CDR3 nucleotides: TGTGCCATCAGTGAGTCTAATAGCGGCCTCTACAATGAGCAGTTCTTC. Translating it yields CAISESNSGLYNEQFF.

The rearrangement joins TRBV11-2 to TRBJ2-5, with 7 bases that match TRBD1. Trimming took 4 bases from V and 3 from J; bases not matched to a gene: 5. Germline CDR1 SGHAT, CDR2 FQNNGV. The CDR3 is 14 amino acids. The CDR3 spells CASSSTGTEETQYF. In DNA, the CDR3 is TGTGCCAGCAGCTCTACCGGGACAGAAGAGACCCAGTACTTC.

The rearrangement joins TRBV7-2 to TRBJ2-4; TRBD2 matches at 7 bases. This CDR3 has 16 residues. From germline, CDR1 is SGHTA and CDR2 FQGNSA. With 1 base clipped from V and 4 bases from J, the junction kept 7 bases outside the gene matches. The CDR3 DNA follows: TGTGCCAGCAGCTTAGTAGGCGGGGGAAAAAAAAACATTCAGTACTTC. Encoded protein: CASSLVGGGKKNIQYF.

The chain combines TRBV3-1 (or the pseudogene TRBV3-2) with TRBJ2-3; 10 bases fit TRBD1. CDR1 LGHDT and CDR2 YNNKEL come from the germline V gene (reference sequence). V lost 3 bases and J lost 2; bases outside the gene matches: 8. This CDR3 region has 17 residues. The CDR3 DNA is TGTGCCAGCAGCCAGGCAGGGGGGACAGGGGCCACAGATACGCAGTATTTT. This codes for CASSQAGGTGATDTQYF.

V gene TRBV6-4 combines with J gene TRBJ2-1; 7 bases agree with TRBD1. The CDR3 covers 17 residues. The V segment lost 2 bases and the J segment 7 bases; nucleotides outside the gene matches: 14. Per germline, CDR1 MRHNA and CDR2 SNTAGT. CDR3 bases: TGTGCCAGCAGTGACCCGAGGGGGCAAGGGGTATGGAATGAGCAGTTCTTC. It translates to CASSDPRGQGVWNEQFF.

The J gene is TRBJ2-4, the V gene TRBV5-6, with TRBD1 as a possible D gene (6 bases). This CDR3 is built from 12 residues. Per germline, CDR1 SGHDT and CDR2 YYEEEE. V was trimmed by 0 bases and J by 14 bases, leaving 12 bases between them. The CDR3 nucleotides read TGTGCCAGCAGCTTGGCGGACAGTGAGGAGTACTTC. Protein sequence: CASSLADSEEYF.

The chain employs TRBV5-4 and TRBJ2-7; D gene unclear. The ends were cut back, 2 bases at V and 4 bases at J, with 10 bases in the middle. Germline CDR1 is SGHNT and CDR2 is YYREEE (reference sequence). This CDR3 region has 13 residues. Here the CDR3 DNA reads TGTGCCAGCAGCTTCGGGTCGCAGTACGAGCAGTACTTC. Translation: CASSFGSQYEQYF.

The chain recombines TRBV27 with TRBJ1-1, with TRBD1 as a possible D gene (6 bases). This CDR3 has 12 amino acids. V shed 6 bases and J shed 7 bases, with 12 bases lying between them. The V gene's germline CDR1 is MNHEY and CDR2 SMNVEV (reference sequence). This CDR3 is CASSQNRDEAFF. CDR3 nucleotide sequence: TGTGCCAGCAGCCAAAACAGGGATGAAGCTTTCTTT.

The chain carries TRBV27 and TRBJ2-5, with TRBD1 identical over 12 bases. The germline V gene encodes CDR1 MNHEY and CDR2 SMNVEV (reference sequence). The CDR3 spans 15 residues. Trimming cost V 5 bases and J 12 bases; bases outside gene matches: 13. The CDR3 nucleotides read TGTGCCAGCAGTGCCTCCGGGACAGGGGGCGAGGAAGAGTACTTC. Translation gives CASSASGTGGEEEYF.

In this sample, this clone turned up a few times. The rearrangement links TRBV6-5 to TRBJ2-7, with D unresolved. The CDR3 covers 14 residues. V lost 4 bases and J lost 1, with 11 bases in between. Germline CDR1 is MNHEY and CDR2 is SVGAGI. The CDR3 sequence: CASSSFPGSYEQYF. CDR3 in DNA: TGTGCCAGCAGTTCCTTTCCAGGTTCCTACGAGCAGTACTTC.

V usage is TRBV7-9 and J usage is TRBJ1-1; a weak D match, TRBD1 (5 bases). Germline assignment: CDR1 SEHNR and CDR2 FQNEAQ (reference sequence). Trimming took 1 base from V and 8 from J, leaving 11 bases between them. The CDR3 contains 13 residues. The chain's CDR3 is CASSLVQGKEAFF. The CDR3 nucleotides read TGTGCCAGCAGCTTAGTGCAGGGTAAGGAAGCTTTCTTT.

V gene TRBV5-1 combines with J gene TRBJ2-3, with a tentative D call TRBD1 (6 bases). V lost 4 bases and J lost 0, with 18 bases in between. There are 17 residues in the CDR3. The germline CDR1 and CDR2 sequences are SGHRS and YFSETQ. The CDR3 sequence is CASSALQGSSSTDTQYF. For the CDR3, the DNA is TGCGCCAGCAGCGCCCTACAGGGATCCTCTAGCACAGATACGCAGTATTTT.

This clone was detected only once. The rearrangement uses TRBV6-2 or TRBV6-3 and TRBJ2-6, with 9 bases identical to TRBD2. With V trimmed by 5 bases and J by 0 bases, 5 bases remained unmatched. This CDR3 comprises 17 residues. From germline, CDR1 is MNHEY and CDR2 SVGEGT. The CDR3 nucleotides are TGTGCCAGCAGTGATAGCGGGGGAAGCTCTGGGGCCAACGTCCTGACTTTC. Translation gives CASSDSGGSSGANVLTF.

The rearrangement links TRBV9 to TRBJ2-5; possibly TRBD2 for D (5 bases). The CDR3 spans 15 residues. V lost 0 bases and J lost 4, with 13 bases in between. Germline lookup yields CDR1 SGDLS and CDR2 YYNGEE. The DNA for the CDR3 is TGTGCCAGCAGCGTAGGGGTCCGGGAAAGAGAGACCCAGTACTTC. Protein: CASSVGVRERETQYF. Looking up the rest from reference TRBV9 and TRBJ2-5 gives the full variable domain: DSGVTQTPKHLITATGQRVTLRCSPRSGDLSVYWYQQSLDQGLQFLIQYYNGEERAKGNILERFSAQQFPDLHSELNLSSLELGDSALYFCASSVGVRERETQYFGPGTRLLVL.